This T cell receptor beta chain emerged from a study of T cell responses to AZD1222 COVID-19 vaccine. The V gene's germline CDR1 is SGHRS and CDR2 YFSETQ. This CDR3 contains 18 residues. The trim removed 5 bases at V and 0 bases at J, leaving 9 bases unmatched. The method was immunoSEQ multiplex PCR; TCRdb's version includes in-frame clones alone and lacks a portion of them. The table has under 200,000 clones, approximately 90% seen once. The TCR comes from an adult in good health. The specimen comprised peripheral blood, sampled on day 0 of AZD1222 vaccination. V usage is TRBV5-1 and J usage is TRBJ2-1; TRBD2 agrees at 12 bases. CDR3 in amino acids: CASSLAGGPLSSYNEQFF. The CDR3, as DNA: TGCGCCAGCAGTCTAGCGGGAGGGCCACTCAGCTCCTACAATGAGCAGTTCTTC.